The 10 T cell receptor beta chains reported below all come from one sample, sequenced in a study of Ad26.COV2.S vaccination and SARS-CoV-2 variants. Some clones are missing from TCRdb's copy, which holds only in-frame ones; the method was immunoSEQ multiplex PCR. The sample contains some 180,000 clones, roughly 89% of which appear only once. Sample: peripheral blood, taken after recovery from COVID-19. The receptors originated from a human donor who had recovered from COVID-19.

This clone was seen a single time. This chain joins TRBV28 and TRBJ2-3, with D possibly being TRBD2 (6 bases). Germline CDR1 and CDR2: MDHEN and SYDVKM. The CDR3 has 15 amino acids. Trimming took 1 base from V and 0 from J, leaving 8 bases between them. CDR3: CASSLLGLSTDTQYF. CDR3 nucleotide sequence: TGTGCCAGCAGTTTATTGGGACTCAGCACAGATACGCAGTATTTT.

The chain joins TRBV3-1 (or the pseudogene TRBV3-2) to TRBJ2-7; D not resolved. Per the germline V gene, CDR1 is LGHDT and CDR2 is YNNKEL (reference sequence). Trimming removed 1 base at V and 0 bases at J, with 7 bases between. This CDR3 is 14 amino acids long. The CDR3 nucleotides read TGTGCCAGCAGCCAAGGGGGAATCTCCTACGAGCAGTACTTC. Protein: CASSQGGISYEQYF.

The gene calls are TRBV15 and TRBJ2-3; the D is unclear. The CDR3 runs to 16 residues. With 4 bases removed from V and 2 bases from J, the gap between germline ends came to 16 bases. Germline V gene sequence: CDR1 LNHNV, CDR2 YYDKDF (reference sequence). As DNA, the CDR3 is TGTGCCACCAGCACCCTCCTCACGGAGCCCACAGATACGCAGTATTTT. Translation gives CATSTLLTEPTDTQYF.

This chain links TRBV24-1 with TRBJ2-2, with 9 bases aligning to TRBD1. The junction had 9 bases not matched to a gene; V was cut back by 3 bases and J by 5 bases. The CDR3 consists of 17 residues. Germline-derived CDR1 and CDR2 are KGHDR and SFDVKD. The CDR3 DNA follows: TGTGCCACCAGTGATAACCCACAGGGGGCTTGGACCGGGGAGCTGTTTTTT. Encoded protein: CATSDNPQGAWTGELFF.

The CDR3 is CASSLLRGTEAFF. In nucleotides, the CDR3 is TGTGCCAGCAGCCTACTTAGGGGCACTGAAGCTTTCTTT. The genes are TRBV14 and TRBJ1-1, with a tentative D call TRBD1 (5 bases). The CDR3 has 13 residues. The V end lost 4 bases, the J end lost 4 bases, and 10 bases lay between the germline ends. Germline CDR1 reads SGHDN; CDR2 reads FVKESK.

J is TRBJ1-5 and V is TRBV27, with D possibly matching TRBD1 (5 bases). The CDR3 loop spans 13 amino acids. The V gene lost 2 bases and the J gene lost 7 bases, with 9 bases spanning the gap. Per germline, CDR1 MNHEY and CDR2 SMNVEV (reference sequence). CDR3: CASSLRGGQPQHF. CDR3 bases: TGTGCCAGCAGTTTAAGGGGAGGGCAGCCCCAGCATTTT.

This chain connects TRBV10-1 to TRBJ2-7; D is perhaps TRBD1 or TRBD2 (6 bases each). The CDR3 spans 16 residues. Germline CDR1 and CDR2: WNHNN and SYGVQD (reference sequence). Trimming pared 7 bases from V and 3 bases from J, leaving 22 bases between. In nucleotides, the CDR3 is TGCGCCAGCAAGGGGGGCAAGGGCAGGGGAAACTACGAGCAGTACTTC. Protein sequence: CASKGGKGRGNYEQYF.

CDR3 nucleotides: TGTGCCAGCAGCTTGACTACAGGGAATTCGCGCTACGAGCAGTACTTC. Protein sequence: CASSLTTGNSRYEQYF. This chain uses TRBV5-8 with TRBJ2-7, with a weak D call TRBD1 (6 bases). Trimming pared 1 base from V and 3 bases from J, leaving 17 bases between. The CDR3 has 16 amino acids. CDR1 is SGHTS and CDR2 is YDEGEE in the germline V gene.

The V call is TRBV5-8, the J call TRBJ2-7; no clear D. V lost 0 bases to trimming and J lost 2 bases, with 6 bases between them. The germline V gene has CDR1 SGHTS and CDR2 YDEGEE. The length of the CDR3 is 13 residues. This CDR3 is CASSLGSPYEQYF. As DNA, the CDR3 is TGTGCCAGCAGCTTGGGCAGCCCCTACGAGCAGTACTTC.

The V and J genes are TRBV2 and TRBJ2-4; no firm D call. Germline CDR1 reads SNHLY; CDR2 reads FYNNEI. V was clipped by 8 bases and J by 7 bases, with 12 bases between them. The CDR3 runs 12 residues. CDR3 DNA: TGTGCCAGCGAAGGCCCTGGGAACATTCAGTACTTC. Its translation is CASEGPGNIQYF.